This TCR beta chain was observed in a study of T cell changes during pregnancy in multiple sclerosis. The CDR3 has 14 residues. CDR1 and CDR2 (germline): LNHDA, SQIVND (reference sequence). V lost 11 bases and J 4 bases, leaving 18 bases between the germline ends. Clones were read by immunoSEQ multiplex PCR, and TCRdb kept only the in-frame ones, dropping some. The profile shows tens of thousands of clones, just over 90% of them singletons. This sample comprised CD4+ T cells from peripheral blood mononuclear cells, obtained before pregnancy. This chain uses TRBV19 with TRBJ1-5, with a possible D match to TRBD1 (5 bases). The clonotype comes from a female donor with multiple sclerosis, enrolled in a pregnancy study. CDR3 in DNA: TGTGCCGCGTGCTGCGGGGCGGATAATCAGCCCCAGCATTTT. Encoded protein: CAACCGADNQPQHF.